This entry features one T cell receptor beta chain sequence. Its antigen specificity is not known. No much larger clonotype is one base removed from it; base qualities were not supplied. Trimming takes 6 bases from V and 5 bases from J, and the germline ends sit 10 bases apart. The CDR3 numbers 12 residues from cysteine through phenylalanine. Only CDR3 DNA is held: 36 bases, read in frame from base 1. From a lookup of the germline V gene, CDR1 and CDR2 are WSHSY and SAAADI. The data were taken from a study of blood T cell repertoires in COVID-19 (TCRdb year 2020). For the wider study: The collaborator samples originated in the United States, Italy and Spain and spanned the acute and convalescent phases of COVID-19. The material from the prospective study consisted of cDNA or gDNA derived from T cells, B-cell-depleted T cells, or PBMCs. The repertoires were released in a freely available public database intended as a resource for research on the immune response to SARS-CoV-2. Sample metadata almost always included a de-identified subject ID, COVID-19 status, age in years and sex. Where HLA class I and class II types were available, the types were taken from metadata supplied by the sample provider, not from assay-based typing. Samples were obtained from the ongoing ImmuneRACE study (first 160 participants) and from about 1,300 subjects provided by 6 global collaborators. The dataset comprised deeply sampled blood TCRbeta repertoires from subjects exposed to, actively infected with, or recovered from COVID-19. Overall results and qualifications from the work: Clinical and demographic metadata were provided uncurated, with the amount varying by source and participant.

TCRbeta CDR3 regions were amplified from genomic DNA by means of the immunoSEQ Assay, a bias-controlled multiplex PCR. The authors processed their data as follows. Nucleated cell counts per sample were estimated from amplification of reference gene primers within the assay. To quantify the absolute abundance of each unique TCRbeta CDR3 rearrangement, sequence reads were collapsed and filtered. For each sample, productive Simpson clonality was calculated by taking the square root of Simpson's diversity index across productive rearrangements. TCRdb obtained this table from immuneACCESS and retained in-frame rearrangements with V and J assigned. These tables miss some clones; where compared with another copy, unresolved V genes account for less than half of the shortfall, and the remainder is unexplained. D and trimming were read from the DNA, whereas the V and J calls and clone size are those reported in that table. Present in this sample are 120,000 to 150,000 clones, about 91% of which were seen just once. Around 0.91% of the sample comes from the top ten.

Whole blood was collected in K2EDTA tubes by collaborating institutions according to the institutions' own protocols. Collaborator samples were shipped for TCRbeta analysis as frozen whole blood, isolated PBMCs, or DNA extracted from either sample type. Material: peripheral blood. The TCR sequence derives from a woman aged 45-65 years with acute or convalescent COVID-19. The V gene is TRBV10-2 and the J gene is TRBJ1-1; the D region possibly corresponds to TRBD1 (6 bases align). The CDR3 has the sequence CASRLRGTEAFF. The sequenced DNA: TGCGCCAGCAGGCTAAGGGGGACTGAAGCTTTCTTT.